The clone carrying this T cell receptor beta chain was counted only a few times. What it binds is not known. Germline lookup yields CDR1 SEHNR and CDR2 FQNEAQ (reference sequence). CDR3 length equals 14 residues. V lost 5 bases to trimming and J lost 0 bases, with 8 bases between them. Barcoded TCR alpha and TCR beta cDNA libraries with UMIs came from 5'RACE using constant-segment primers. In TCRdb, the 5' RACE reads were re-called with MiXCR into one record per CDR3 protein. This sample carries some 310,000 distinct CDR3 sequences, under 25% of them seen once, and the ten largest clones take 21%. These data belong to a study of T-cell memory formation after mild COVID-19. Findings and caveats of the study: Those CD4+ clones that contracted were mainly in CM and EM (CD8+ ones in EMRA). What remained unconfirmed was the SARS-CoV-2 specificity of second-wave clones peaking on day 37.

The V call is TRBV7-9, the J call TRBJ2-1; possible D gene TRBD1, 5 bases. Sequencing used PBMCs or a T cell subset sorted from them (not recorded which). The origin of this receptor is a man aged 18 to 35 who had mild COVID-19 (a few samples of this study predate the infection). Cell type and time point are not known. Written as DNA, the CDR3 is TGTGCCAGCAGCAGGGGCGACTCCTACAATGAGCAGTTCTTC. This codes for CASSRGDSYNEQFF.